Listed here is a single T cell receptor (beta chain). Antigen specificity is unknown. Both 60 Vbeta primers and 13 Jbeta primers went into the PCR. Assay used: immunoSEQ multiplex PCR; TCRdb lists only in-frame clones, some missing. In all, the sample yields tens of thousands of clones. Germline V gene lookup returns CDR1 LNHDA and CDR2 SQIVND (reference sequence). Trimming at V came to 5 bases and at J to 3 bases, leaving 14 bases not matched to a gene. This CDR3 has 18 amino acids. This entry is derived from a study of cytomegalovirus exposure and HLA in healthy donors. About the research overall: Around 77% of roughly 430 genotyped donors fell in the Caucasian-associated ancestry cluster. The study's findings and limits: Later analysis showed most CMV-associated TCR beta chains appearing HLA-restricted. Association of roughly 17,000 TCR beta sequences with HLA alleles was found at 0.05 false discovery rate in a later analysis. Later analysis demonstrated an association between a missense DCLRE1C variant and TCR beta V- and J-gene trimming.

The chain employs TRBV19 and TRBJ1-4; 8 bases line up with TRBD1. The receptor's source is a female donor in good health and CMV-seropositive. The sample taken for sequencing was PBMCs. CDR3 coding DNA: TGTGCCAGTAGTGTAATCCCAGGGGGCGAGGGGCCTAATGAAAAACTGTTTTTT. It codes for CASSVIPGGEGPNEKLFF.